This is a list of T cell receptor beta chains from one sample in a study of T cell responses to AZD1222 COVID-19 vaccine. The data were produced by immunoSEQ multiplex PCR, yet TCRdb's version contains in-frame clones alone and is incomplete. The sample lists 95,000 to 150,000 clones, less than 90% occurring once. This specimen was peripheral blood, taken on day 0 of AZD1222 vaccination. The receptors were gathered from an adult in good health. Each CDR3 is given with its conserved first and last residue. D genes are given only for firm matches. Rows may omit the clone size; those that give it use once, few, many or a size class.

clone_size j_call v_call d_call cdr3_nt cdr3_aa
many TRBJ1-1 TRBV2 - TGTGCCAGCAGTGCATGGGGCAGGACTGAGGACACTGAAGCTTTCTTT CASSAWGRTEDTEAFF
- TRBJ2-2 TRBV11-3 TRBD1 TGTGCCAGCAGCTTATACAAAGGGGACAGGGTTATTTCGAACACCGGGGAGCTGTTTTTT CASSLYKGDRVISNTGELFF
- TRBJ1-4 TRBV7-9 TRBD1 TGTGCCAGCAGCGATTCAAGAGGGACAGGTCGCAAGGAACTGTTTTTT CASSDSRGTGRKELFF
- TRBJ2-6 TRBV5-1 - TGCGCCAGCAGCTTGGACGGTTTCTCTGGGGCCAACGTCCTGACTTTC CASSLDGFSGANVLTF
few TRBJ1-5 TRBV28 - TGTGCCAGCAGTGATCTCCTTAATCAGCCCCAGCATTTT CASSDLLNQPQHF
- TRBJ1-2 TRBV4-1 - TGCGCCAGCAGCCAAGATTTCTTTCCAGGGTCGCTCTTTTATGGCTACACCTTC CASSQDFFPGSLFYGYTF
- TRBJ2-2 TRBV3-1/TRBV3-2 TRBD1 TGTGCCAGCAGCCCACTGGACAGGGACACCGGGGAGCTGTTTTTT CASSPLDRDTGELFF
- TRBJ2-1 TRBV9 TRBD1 TGTGCCAGCAGCGTCGAGGGACAGGGTAGTTCCTACAATGAGCAGTTCTTC CASSVEGQGSSYNEQFF
- TRBJ2-3 TRBV5-4 - TGTGCCAGCAGCTTGGGACTTTCCCCGGGAGATACGCAGTATTTT CASSLGLSPGDTQYF
- TRBJ2-1 TRBV7-8 TRBD2 TGTGCCAGCAGCCTACCCCCTGGTAGCGGGGTCTACAATGAGCAGTTCTTC CASSLPPGSGVYNEQFF
few TRBJ2-2 TRBV6-5 - TGTGCCAGCACTCGGGACCGGGGCACCGGGGAGCTGTTTTTT CASTRDRGTGELFF
- TRBJ2-7 TRBV7-9 TRBD1 TGTGCCAGCAGCTTAGAAGAGGGGGCGTCCTACGAGCAGTACTTC CASSLEEGASYEQYF
- TRBJ1-1 TRBV9 - TGTGCCAGCAGCCCCTTGGGACCGAACACTGAAGCTTTCTTT CASSPLGPNTEAFF
few TRBJ2-2 TRBV6-2/TRBV6-3 TRBD2 TGTGCCAGCAGTTACCGGGGGGGCCGCACTATTAACACCGGGGAGCTGTTTTTT CASSYRGGRTINTGELFF
- TRBJ1-5 TRBV28 - TGTGCCAGCAGTCCTCGGGCTTGGGATCAGCCCCAGCATTTT CASSPRAWDQPQHF
- TRBJ1-5 TRBV19 - TGTGCCAGTAGTATACAGGGAGGCAATCAGCCCCAGCATTTT CASSIQGGNQPQHF
- TRBJ1-1 TRBV5-1 TRBD1 TGCGCCAGCAGCTTGGGTCGAGTCCATCGACAGACCGGGACAGAAAGAAGGGCTTTCTTT CASSLGRVHRQTGTERRAFF
- TRBJ1-1 TRBV10-3 TRBD1 TGTGCCATCAGTGACATAAGTAACCTGGACAGGGGGTACTTTGACGAAGCTTTCTTT CAISDISNLDRGYFDEAFF
- TRBJ1-2 TRBV6-2/TRBV6-3 - TGTGCCAGCAGTTTCAGGATCCTTGGCTACACCTTC CASSFRILGYTF
- TRBJ1-1 TRBV27 TRBD1 TGTGCCAGCACCATGCGACAGGGGGTAACTGAAGCTTTCTTT CASTMRQGVTEAFF
few TRBJ2-7 TRBV11-3 - TGTGCCAGCAGTGCCGGGACGGTGAGCTCCTACGAGCAGTACTTC CASSAGTVSSYEQYF
- TRBJ2-3 TRBV3-1/TRBV3-2 TRBD1 TGTGCCAGCAGCCAAGAGAAACACAGGGGAGATACGCAGTATTTT CASSQEKHRGDTQYF
- TRBJ2-2 TRBV9 - TGTGCCAGCGCAACAGGGAACACCGGGGAGCTGTTTTTT CASATGNTGELFF
- TRBJ2-7 TRBV5-1 - TGCGCCAGCAGCTTGGGTGTGGGAGCCTACGAGCAGTACTTC CASSLGVGAYEQYF
- TRBJ1-2 TRBV29-1 TRBD1 TGCAGCGTTGAGGGACAGGGGTCCTATGGCTACACCTTC CSVEGQGSYGYTF
- TRBJ2-7 TRBV11-2 TRBD1 TGTGCCAGCAGCACTCCTAAGACAGGGACCTACGAGCAGTACTTC CASSTPKTGTYEQYF
- TRBJ2-7 TRBV7-2 TRBD1 TGTGCCAGCAGCGCCTCCGGGACAGGGTCCTACGAGCAGTACTTC CASSASGTGSYEQYF
- TRBJ2-1 TRBV21-1 - TGTGCCAGCAGCAAAGAATTCGGTCGGCGGGAGGAGCAGTTCTTC CASSKEFGRREEQFF
- TRBJ1-2 TRBV7-9 TRBD1 TGTGCCAGCAGCCCCCCCGGACAGGGGTATGGCTACACCTTC CASSPPGQGYGYTF
- TRBJ1-5 TRBV9 - TGTGCCAGCAGCGCTCGGGGGGCGCCCCGGCAGCCCCAGCATTTT CASSARGAPRQPQHF
- TRBJ1-6 TRBV6-1 - TGTGCCAGCAGTGAAGTCGGAGAGGGCGGTAATTCACCCCTCCACTTT CASSEVGEGGNSPLHF
- TRBJ2-7 TRBV5-6 - TGTGCCAGCAGCTTGGGGGTCCACGAGCAGTACTTC CASSLGVHEQYF
- TRBJ1-5 TRBV6-5 TRBD1 TGTGCCAGCAGGGAGACAGGGGGTAGTCAGCCCCAGCATTTT CASRETGGSQPQHF
few TRBJ1-6 TRBV5-4 TRBD1 TGTGCCAGCAGCTTGGAGACAGGGGGTAGCTCACCCCTCCACTTT CASSLETGGSSPLHF
- TRBJ1-2 TRBV27 - TGTGCCAGCAGTTTATCTCGGCAGGGCGGCTATGGCTACACCTTC CASSLSRQGGYGYTF
- TRBJ2-2 TRBV7-2 TRBD1 TGTGCCAGCAGCCCCGGAGCCGGGACAGGGCCCACCGGGGAGCTGTTTTTT CASSPGAGTGPTGELFF
- TRBJ2-5 TRBV28 TRBD1 TGTGCCAGCAGCCGCGACAGGGATGAGACCCAGTACTTC CASSRDRDETQYF
once TRBJ2-7 TRBV10-2 - TGCGCCAGCAGTGAGTCAGTATTGTACGAGCAGTACTTC CASSESVLYEQYF
- TRBJ2-5 TRBV5-8 - TGTGCCAGCAGCTTGGGCCAGTTCCAAGAGACCCAGTACTTC CASSLGQFQETQYF
- TRBJ1-4 TRBV4-1 - TGCGCCAGCAGCCTTAGGGAGGTTCCTAATGAAAAACTGTTTTTT CASSLREVPNEKLFF
- TRBJ2-1 TRBV18 TRBD1 TGTGCCAGCTCAGCCGGGACAGGGCCCTACAATGAGCAGTTCTTC CASSAGTGPYNEQFF
- TRBJ1-2 TRBV18 - TGTGCCAGCTCACCACCCGGACAGCTCTATGGCTACACCTTC CASSPPGQLYGYTF
- TRBJ1-1 TRBV6-5 - TGTGCCAGCAGGGGGGGACGGTGGAACACTGAAGCTTTCTTT CASRGGRWNTEAFF
- TRBJ1-1 TRBV30 - TGTGCCTGGAGGACAGTGAACACTGAAGCTTTCTTT CAWRTVNTEAFF